This TCR beta chain was sequenced in a study of cytomegalovirus exposure and HLA in healthy donors. Study-wide findings and caveats: In a later analysis, an Asian-associated ancestry cluster reportedly showed fewer N-insertions than the roughly 730-donor mean.

V lost 8 bases to trimming and J lost 0 bases; unmatched junction nucleotides: 8. Germline V gene data show CDR1 as SEHNR and CDR2 as FQNEAQ (reference sequence). CDR3 size: 16 residues. In regard to this clone: The antigen remains undetermined.

PCR employed 60 Vbeta and 13 Jbeta primers. Sequencing was performed with immunoSEQ multiplex PCR; in TCRdb, only in-frame clones are kept and a portion is missing. The sample carries approximately 150,000 clones, approximately 82% recorded once. What was sequenced was PBMCs. This TCR came from a man between 35 and 55 years old in good health and CMV-seronegative. This sequence joins TRBV7-9 and TRBJ2-2, with 8 bases lining up with TRBD1. CDR3 nucleotides: TGTGCCAGCTGGAAAACGACAGGGGCGAACACCGGGGAGCTGTTTTTT. It translates to CASWKTTGANTGELFF. Together with reference TRBV7-9 and TRBJ2-2, the CDR3 gives the full variable domain: DTGVSQNPRHKITKRGQNVTFRCDPISEHNRLYWYRQTLGQGPEFLTYFQNEAQLEKSRLLSDRFSAERPKGSFSTLEIQRTEQGDSAMYLCASWKTTGANTGELFFGEGSRLTVL.